This entry concerns a single TCR beta chain. Its antigen is currently unknown. The sample is drawn from a study of CD8 T cells in ankylosing spondylitis. Whole-study findings and limits: From matched ankylosing spondylitis synovial fluid, disease-linked clones were reportedly recovered at significantly enriched levels. Clones that were linked to disease were CD8+ and were relatively rare in peripheral blood.

V gave up 3 bases and J gave up 0 bases, with 8 bases separating them. This CDR3 has 14 residues. Germline values: CDR1 LGHNA, CDR2 YSLEER. Researchers built TCR beta libraries using quantitative 5'-RACE with molecular barcodes. TCRdb re-derived calls from the 5' RACE reads in MiXCR, one entry per CDR3 protein. The sample shows about 160,000 distinct CDR3 sequences, 9.8% of them seen only once. The chain uses TRBV4-3 and TRBJ1-1; weak D call: TRBD1 (5 bases). This clonotype was obtained from a female donor with ankylosing spondylitis or in good health (not recorded which). The specimen was blood, either unsorted or a sorted T cell fraction (not recorded which). CDR3 bases: TGCGCCAGCAGCCACCAGACAGTGAACACTGAAGCTTTCTTT. Its protein product is CASSHQTVNTEAFF.